These 5 T cell receptor beta chains came from one sample sequenced in a study of cytomegalovirus exposure and HLA in healthy donors. The PCR had 60 Vbeta and 13 Jbeta primers. Assay: immunoSEQ multiplex PCR; the TCRdb copy retains only in-frame clones and omits some. The sample lists under 85,000 clones, 78% occurring once. Source material: PBMCs. Every receptor here comes from a man aged 35 to 55 in good health and CMV-seronegative.

This clone occurred once. The chain links TRBV7-9 to TRBJ2-6, with 14 bases identical to TRBD2. The CDR3 is made up of 19 amino acids. After removal of 4 bases from V and 4 bases from J, the junction contained 9 bases not matched to a gene. The germline V gene encodes CDR1 SEHNR and CDR2 FQNEAQ (reference sequence). The CDR3 bases are TGTGCCAGCAGCTCGGGAACGACTAGCGGGGGGGTGGGGGCCAACGTCCTGACTTTC. As protein: CASSSGTTSGGVGANVLTF.

J is TRBJ1-5 and V is TRBV6-1; D ambiguous. V lost 2 bases to trimming and J lost 7 bases, with 15 bases between them. This CDR3 has 15 amino acids. Looked up from germline, CDR1 is MNHNS and CDR2 is SASEGT. CDR3 sequence (DNA): TGTGCCAGCAGTGAATCGGCGGCCTCCCGGCAGCCCCAGCATTTT. It yields the protein CASSESAASRQPQHF.

The gene calls are TRBV2 and TRBJ1-1; 7 nucleotides align to TRBD1. CDR1 and CDR2 from the germline V gene are SNHLY and FYNNEI. The length of the CDR3 is 13 residues. J was trimmed by 0 bases and V by 8 bases; bases with no gene match: 3. For the CDR3, the DNA is TGTGCCAGCGGGACAGATCTGAACACTGAAGCTTTCTTT. Encoded protein: CASGTDLNTEAFF.

The rearrangement links TRBV5-5 to TRBJ2-3; possible D gene TRBD1, 5 bases. V dropped 0 bases and J dropped 4 bases, with 15 bases sitting between them. CDR1 SGHKS and CDR2 YYEKEE come from the germline V gene (reference sequence). The CDR3 sequence is 16 residues long. The CDR3 sequence: CASSLAPQGKADTQYF. DNA of the CDR3: TGTGCCAGCAGCTTGGCCCCGCAGGGTAAGGCAGATACGCAGTATTTT.

This clone was picked up a small number of times. This rearrangement joins TRBV6-5 to TRBJ1-1, with 8 bases fitting TRBD1. The germline CDR1 and CDR2 sequences are MNHEY and SVGAGI. V lost 7 bases and J lost 5; bases outside the gene matches: 0. The CDR3 totals 11 residues. CDR3 loop: CASNRGTEAFF. CDR3 nucleotides: TGTGCCAGCAACAGGGGGACTGAAGCTTTCTTT.